This section outlines one TCR beta chain sequence together with its context. These data originate in a study of blood T cell repertoires in COVID-19. Study-level background: The United States, Italy and Spain supplied acute and convalescent COVID-19 samples. The cDNA or gDNA used as material had been derived from T cells, B-cell-depleted T cells, or PBMCs.

Authors' processing steps: Amplification with reference gene primers provided the estimates of nucleated cell counts. The table came from immunoSEQ multiplex PCR; TCRdb's copy has only in-frame clones and leaves some out. The V and J calls and clone size are taken from that table; D and trimming were inferred from the DNA. The repertoire has approximately 170,000 clones, approximately 91% of them found once; the top ten carry about 1.1%. CDR1 and CDR2 from the germline V gene are KGHDR and SFDVKD. Trimming removed 4 bases from V and 6 bases from J, with 17 bases in between. The CDR3 has 16 residues. The chain is built from TRBV24-1 and TRBJ1-4, with D maybe TRBD1 (6 bases). This clonotype was obtained from a man in his thirties or forties with acute or convalescent COVID-19. Sample: peripheral blood. In DNA form, the CDR3 reads TGTGCCACCAGTGACTCAGGGGTAATTGGGGATGAAAAACTGTTTTTT. Its translation: CATSDSGVIGDEKLFF.